Sequencing of this T cell receptor (beta chain) was carried out in a study of blood T cell repertoires in COVID-19. About the study: Italy, Spain and the United States were the sources of the convalescent and acute COVID-19 samples. Sample material is recorded as cDNA or gDNA derived from T cells, B-cell-depleted T cells, or PBMCs.

Trimming removed 2 bases from V and 2 bases from J, with 7 bases in between. The length of the CDR3 is 13 residues. Original analysis: Amplification of reference gene primers provided the estimated nucleated cell counts. This table comes from immunoSEQ multiplex PCR, and its TCRdb copy is limited to in-frame clones, with some not included. From that table come the V and J calls and clone size; the DNA was used to work out D and trimming. The sample lists hundreds of thousands of clones; approximately 87% were seen once. The chain employs TRBV12-3 or TRBV12-4 and TRBJ2-7, with D possibly matching TRBD1 (5 bases). The specimen was peripheral blood. This receptor was obtained from a woman in her forties or fifties with active or convalescent COVID-19. The DNA of the CDR3 is TGTGCCAGCAGTTTACAGGGTCCCTACGAGCAGTACTTC. Translated: CASSLQGPYEQYF.